This T cell receptor (beta chain) comes out of a study of PD-1 blockade in mismatch repair-deficient tumors. The wider study: Enrolled about 2013-2017, patients had progressing, pretreated mismatch repair-deficient cancers of 12 to 13 types. Whole-study findings and limits: Tumor-resident clones, often absent from pretreatment blood, expanded after pembrolizumab and then contracted.

Points on this clone: The antigen is not known.

Germline V CDR1 and CDR2: SQVTM, ANQGSEA. Unmatched junction bases numbered 12, after V lost 4 bases and J lost 5 bases. The CDR3 loop spans 15 amino acids. Some clones are missing from TCRdb's copy, which holds only in-frame ones; the method was immunoSEQ multiplex PCR. Among roughly 9,000 clones, approximately 85% were seen once, and the ten largest hold around 0.97%. This clonotype originated in an adult with mismatch repair-deficient cancer. The chain links TRBV29-1 to TRBJ1-1; 8 nucleotides match TRBD1. The specimen was PBMCs, collected about 48 weeks after starting pembrolizumab. The DNA of the CDR3 is TGCAGCGTTGTCTTCGGACAGGGAATTATTACTGAAGCTTTCTTT. Its translation is CSVVFGQGIITEAFF.